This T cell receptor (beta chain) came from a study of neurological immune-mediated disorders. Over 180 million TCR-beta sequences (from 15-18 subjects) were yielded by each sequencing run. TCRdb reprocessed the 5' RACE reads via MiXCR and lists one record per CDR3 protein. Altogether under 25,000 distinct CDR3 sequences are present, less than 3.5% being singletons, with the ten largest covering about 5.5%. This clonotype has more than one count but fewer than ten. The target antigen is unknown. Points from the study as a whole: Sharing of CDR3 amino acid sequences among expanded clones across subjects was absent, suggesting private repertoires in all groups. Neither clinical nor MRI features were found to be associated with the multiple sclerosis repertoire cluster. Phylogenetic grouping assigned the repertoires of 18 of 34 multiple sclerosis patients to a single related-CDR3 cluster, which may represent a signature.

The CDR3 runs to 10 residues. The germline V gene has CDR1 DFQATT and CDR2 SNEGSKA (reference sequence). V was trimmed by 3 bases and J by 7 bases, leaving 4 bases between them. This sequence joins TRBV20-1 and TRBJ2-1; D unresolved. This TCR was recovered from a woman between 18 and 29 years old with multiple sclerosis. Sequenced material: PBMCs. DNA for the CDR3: TGCAGTGCTAGTCCGAATGAGCAGTTCTTC. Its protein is CSASPNEQFF.